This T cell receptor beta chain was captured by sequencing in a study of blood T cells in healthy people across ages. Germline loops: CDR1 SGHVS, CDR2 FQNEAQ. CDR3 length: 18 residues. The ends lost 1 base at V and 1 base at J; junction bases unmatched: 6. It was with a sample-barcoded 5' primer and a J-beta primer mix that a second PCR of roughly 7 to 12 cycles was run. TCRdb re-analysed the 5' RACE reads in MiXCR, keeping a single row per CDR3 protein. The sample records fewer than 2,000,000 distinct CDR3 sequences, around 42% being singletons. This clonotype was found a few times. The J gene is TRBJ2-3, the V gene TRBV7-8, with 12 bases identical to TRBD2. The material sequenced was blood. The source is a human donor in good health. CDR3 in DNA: TGTGCCAGCAGCTTAGTATGGTGGACTAGCGGGGGCACAGATACGCAGTATTTT. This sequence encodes CASSLVWWTSGGTDTQYF.